The rows below give T cell receptor beta chains drawn from one sample of a study of T cell changes during pregnancy in multiple sclerosis. Produced via immunoSEQ multiplex PCR; TCRdb's table is partial and in-frame only. The profile shows tens of thousands of clones, around nine tenths of them singletons. The material sequenced was CD8+ T cells from peripheral blood mononuclear cells, taken in the second trimester of pregnancy. Receptors originate from a female donor with multiple sclerosis, enrolled in a pregnancy study. CDR3s include the opening cysteine and the closing phenylalanine or tryptophan. A D gene is named only where the DNA matches it firmly. Size is stated for part of the rows, as once, few or many counts, or as a class when the clone is expanded.

v_call: TRBV29-1
j_call: TRBJ2-1
d_call: NA
clone_size: NA
cdr3_aa: CSVEDKQREVYNEQFF
cdr3_nt: TGCAGCGTTGAAGATAAGCAGAGGGAGGTTTACAATGAGCAGTTCTTC

v_call: TRBV12-2
j_call: TRBJ2-3
d_call: NA
clone_size: NA
cdr3_aa: CASRSPKTSGRRRDTQYF
cdr3_nt: TGTGCAAGTCGCTCACCGAAAACTAGCGGGAGAAGACGAGATACGCAGTATTTT

v_call: TRBV10-1
j_call: TRBJ2-2
d_call: TRBD2
clone_size: NA
cdr3_aa: CASSVLAGQNTGELFF
cdr3_nt: TGCGCCAGCAGTGTACTAGCGGGACAGAACACCGGGGAGCTGTTTTTT

v_call: TRBV10-3
j_call: TRBJ2-4
d_call: TRBD2
clone_size: NA
cdr3_aa: CAISTTSGSGNIQYF
cdr3_nt: TGTGCCATCAGTACGACTAGCGGGTCCGGAAACATTCAGTACTTC

v_call: TRBV27
j_call: TRBJ2-7
d_call: NA
clone_size: NA
cdr3_aa: CASSPYGGAYEQYF
cdr3_nt: TGTGCCAGCAGTCCCTACGGGGGAGCCTACGAGCAGTACTTC

v_call: TRBV6-6
j_call: TRBJ1-2
d_call: TRBD1
clone_size: NA
cdr3_aa: CASSYPGQGEGYTF
cdr3_nt: TGTGCCAGCAGTTACCCAGGACAGGGTGAAGGCTACACCTTC

v_call: TRBV5-1
j_call: TRBJ1-4
d_call: TRBD1
clone_size: once
cdr3_aa: CASTRLTPGQGDTLSPTTNEKLFF
cdr3_nt: TGCGCCAGCACTAGACTTACACCGGGACAGGGTGATACACTCTCTCCTACAACTAATGAAAAACTGTTTTTT

v_call: TRBV5-4
j_call: TRBJ2-1
d_call: NA
clone_size: NA
cdr3_aa: CASSLIGGNEQFF
cdr3_nt: TGTGCCAGCAGCTTGATCGGCGGCAATGAGCAGTTCTTC

v_call: TRBV11-3
j_call: TRBJ2-7
d_call: NA
clone_size: NA
cdr3_aa: CASNLPRGAYYEQYF
cdr3_nt: TGTGCCAGCAACCTCCCACGGGGGGCTTACTACGAGCAGTACTTC

v_call: TRBV9
j_call: TRBJ2-1
d_call: TRBD2
clone_size: NA
cdr3_aa: CASSVGLSGRANEQFF
cdr3_nt: TGTGCCAGCAGCGTAGGACTTAGCGGGAGGGCCAATGAGCAGTTCTTC

v_call: TRBV9
j_call: TRBJ2-1
d_call: NA
clone_size: NA
cdr3_aa: CASSVVTGNEQFF
cdr3_nt: TGTGCCAGCAGCGTAGTTACGGGGAATGAGCAGTTCTTC

v_call: TRBV11-2
j_call: TRBJ2-7
d_call: NA
clone_size: medium-sized
cdr3_aa: CASSPDGGGEQYF
cdr3_nt: TGTGCCAGCAGCCCAGATGGGGGCGGCGAGCAGTACTTC

v_call: TRBV5-6
j_call: TRBJ2-3
d_call: TRBD2
clone_size: NA
cdr3_aa: CASSYGTTTDTQYF
cdr3_nt: TGTGCCAGCAGCTATGGGACTACCACAGATACGCAGTATTTT

v_call: TRBV6-1
j_call: TRBJ2-4
d_call: TRBD1
clone_size: medium-sized
cdr3_aa: CASSEGETGANIQYF
cdr3_nt: TGTGCCAGCAGTGAAGGGGAGACAGGGGCGAACATTCAGTACTTC

v_call: TRBV28
j_call: TRBJ2-2
d_call: NA
clone_size: NA
cdr3_aa: CASSLIQGMNTGELFF
cdr3_nt: TGTGCCAGCAGTTTAATCCAGGGGATGAACACCGGGGAGCTGTTTTTT

v_call: TRBV19
j_call: TRBJ2-7
d_call: TRBD1
clone_size: NA
cdr3_aa: CASSPEDRVSYEQYF
cdr3_nt: TGTGCCAGTAGTCCCGAGGACAGGGTCTCCTACGAGCAGTACTTC

v_call: TRBV19
j_call: TRBJ1-1
d_call: NA
clone_size: NA
cdr3_aa: CASRYRGSGGTEAFF
cdr3_nt: TGTGCCAGTAGGTACCGGGGCTCGGGAGGCACTGAAGCTTTCTTT

v_call: TRBV19
j_call: TRBJ2-7
d_call: TRBD1
clone_size: NA
cdr3_aa: CASSPQGADEQYF
cdr3_nt: TGTGCCAGTAGTCCGCAGGGGGCCGACGAGCAGTACTTC

v_call: TRBV7-2
j_call: TRBJ2-1
d_call: NA
clone_size: NA
cdr3_aa: CASSLPTYKSSYNEQFF
cdr3_nt: TGTGCCAGCAGCTTGCCGACTTACAAGAGCTCCTACAATGAGCAGTTCTTC

v_call: TRBV5-6
j_call: TRBJ2-5
d_call: NA
clone_size: NA
cdr3_aa: CASSSAETQYF
cdr3_nt: TGTGCCAGCAGCTCTGCGGAGACCCAGTACTTC

v_call: TRBV2
j_call: TRBJ2-7
d_call: TRBD2
clone_size: NA
cdr3_aa: CASSLRLAGGALDEQYF
cdr3_nt: TGTGCCAGCTCCCTAAGACTAGCGGGAGGGGCTTTGGACGAGCAGTACTTC

v_call: TRBV30
j_call: TRBJ1-5
d_call: NA
clone_size: NA
cdr3_aa: CAWSVRGQAWSNQPQHF
cdr3_nt: TGTGCCTGGAGTGTACGAGGGCAGGCTTGGAGCAATCAGCCCCAGCATTTT

v_call: TRBV5-1
j_call: TRBJ1-3
d_call: NA
clone_size: NA
cdr3_aa: CASSLAGAGTGNTIYF
cdr3_nt: TGCGCCAGCAGCTTGGCTGGGGCAGGGACTGGAAACACCATATATTTT

v_call: TRBV5-1
j_call: TRBJ2-7
d_call: NA
clone_size: once
cdr3_aa: CASSLAGQTVNYEQYF
cdr3_nt: TGCGCCAGCAGCTTGGCCGGACAGACTGTAAACTACGAGCAGTACTTC

v_call: TRBV5-1
j_call: TRBJ1-4
d_call: NA
clone_size: NA
cdr3_aa: CASSFTGPNEKLFF
cdr3_nt: TGCGCCAGCAGCTTTACAGGGCCTAATGAAAAACTGTTTTTT

v_call: TRBV28
j_call: TRBJ2-3
d_call: NA
clone_size: NA
cdr3_aa: CASSYLAESTDTQYF
cdr3_nt: TGTGCCAGCAGTTATCTAGCAGAAAGCACAGATACGCAGTATTTT

v_call: TRBV28
j_call: TRBJ2-7
d_call: TRBD2
clone_size: once
cdr3_aa: CASSLLAGAVEQYF
cdr3_nt: TGTGCCAGCAGTTTACTAGCGGGAGCCGTCGAGCAGTACTTC

v_call: TRBV11-2
j_call: TRBJ1-2
d_call: NA
clone_size: NA
cdr3_aa: CASSLGGEGSYGYTF
cdr3_nt: TGTGCCAGCAGCTTGGGAGGAGAAGGTAGCTATGGCTACACCTTC

v_call: TRBV28
j_call: TRBJ1-1
d_call: TRBD1
clone_size: NA
cdr3_aa: CASSSYRGMHTEAFF
cdr3_nt: TGTGCCAGCAGTTCGTACAGGGGAATGCACACTGAAGCTTTCTTT

v_call: TRBV4-2
j_call: TRBJ1-1
d_call: TRBD1
clone_size: NA
cdr3_aa: CASSHMTGMNTEAFF
cdr3_nt: TGTGCCAGCAGCCACATGACAGGGATGAACACTGAAGCTTTCTTT

v_call: TRBV28
j_call: TRBJ2-2
d_call: NA
clone_size: NA
cdr3_aa: CASTELVANTGELFF
cdr3_nt: TGTGCCAGCACCGAACTCGTCGCGAACACCGGGGAGCTGTTTTTT

v_call: TRBV7-3
j_call: TRBJ2-1
d_call: TRBD2
clone_size: NA
cdr3_aa: CASSPGGRVYNEQFF
cdr3_nt: TGTGCCAGCAGCCCCGGCGGGAGAGTTTACAATGAGCAGTTCTTC

v_call: TRBV29-1
j_call: TRBJ2-1
d_call: TRBD2
clone_size: NA
cdr3_aa: CSVEDWPGGEQFF
cdr3_nt: TGCAGCGTTGAAGACTGGCCCGGGGGGGAGCAGTTCTTC

v_call: TRBV9
j_call: TRBJ2-7
d_call: NA
clone_size: NA
cdr3_aa: CASSPQGSLSSYEQYF
cdr3_nt: TGTGCCAGCAGCCCCCAGGGCAGCCTTTCCTCCTACGAGCAGTACTTC

v_call: TRBV10-2
j_call: TRBJ1-5
d_call: TRBD1
clone_size: NA
cdr3_aa: CASSGTGGNQPQHF
cdr3_nt: TGCGCCAGCAGCGGGACAGGGGGCAATCAGCCCCAGCATTTT

v_call: TRBV5-5
j_call: TRBJ2-1
d_call: NA
clone_size: NA
cdr3_aa: CASSLALTPEQFF
cdr3_nt: TGTGCCAGCAGCTTGGCACTCACCCCTGAGCAGTTCTTC

v_call: TRBV7-9
j_call: TRBJ2-1
d_call: TRBD1
clone_size: NA
cdr3_aa: CASSAWTGDSNEQFF
cdr3_nt: TGTGCCAGCAGCGCCTGGACAGGGGATTCCAATGAGCAGTTCTTC

v_call: TRBV30
j_call: TRBJ1-1
d_call: NA
clone_size: NA
cdr3_aa: CAWSVSGMNTEAFF
cdr3_nt: TGTGCCTGGAGTGTCTCGGGGATGAACACTGAAGCTTTCTTT

v_call: TRBV4-2
j_call: TRBJ2-3
d_call: NA
clone_size: NA
cdr3_aa: CASSQETTDTQYF
cdr3_nt: TGTGCCAGCAGCCAAGAGACTACGGATACGCAGTATTTT

v_call: TRBV6-5
j_call: TRBJ2-1
d_call: NA
clone_size: NA
cdr3_aa: CASTKGGYNEQFF
cdr3_nt: TGTGCCAGCACCAAAGGGGGTTACAATGAGCAGTTCTTC

v_call: TRBV6-1
j_call: TRBJ1-5
d_call: TRBD1
clone_size: NA
cdr3_aa: CASSQEAGQGYQPQHF
cdr3_nt: TGTGCCAGCAGTCAAGAGGCGGGACAGGGTTATCAGCCCCAGCATTTT

v_call: TRBV7-9
j_call: TRBJ2-3
d_call: TRBD2
clone_size: NA
cdr3_aa: CASSFPLLRGRRVEDTQYF
cdr3_nt: TGTGCCAGCAGCTTCCCCCTCTTGCGCGGGAGGCGAGTGGAAGATACGCAGTATTTT

v_call: TRBV10-1
j_call: TRBJ2-2
d_call: TRBD2
clone_size: NA
cdr3_aa: CASSETSDGTGELFF
cdr3_nt: TGCGCCAGCAGTGAGACTAGCGACGGCACCGGGGAGCTGTTTTTT

v_call: TRBV4-2
j_call: TRBJ1-3
d_call: NA
clone_size: NA
cdr3_aa: CASRGEGGGNTIYF
cdr3_nt: TGTGCCAGCAGGGGAGAGGGTGGTGGAAACACCATATATTTT

v_call: TRBV7-9
j_call: TRBJ1-1
d_call: NA
clone_size: NA
cdr3_aa: CASSPEPLSGMNTEAFF
cdr3_nt: TGTGCCAGCAGCCCCGAGCCTCTATCAGGGATGAACACTGAAGCTTTCTTT